The 27 T cell receptor beta chains given below trace back to one sample, sequenced in a study of blood T cell repertoires in COVID-19. Sequencing was performed with immunoSEQ multiplex PCR; in TCRdb, only in-frame clones are kept and a portion is missing. The sample has approximately 140,000 clones, approximately 86% seen once. The specimen was PBMCs or T cells enriched from blood (not recorded which). Every receptor here comes from a woman in her fifties or sixties who had recovered from COVID-19.

The rearrangement joins TRBV3-1 (or the pseudogene TRBV3-2) to TRBJ2-2; D might be TRBD2 (6 bases). The V gene's germline CDR1 is LGHDT and CDR2 YNNKEL (reference sequence). This CDR3 comprises 17 residues. V was trimmed by 0 bases and J by 7 bases, leaving 18 bases between them. CDR3 DNA: TGTGCCAGCAGCCAAGAAGGTCAGCGGGCTAGAGGCGGGGAGCTGTTTTTT. Translated: CASSQEGQRARGGELFF.

The V call is TRBV19, the J call TRBJ1-2, with 8 bases identical to TRBD1. The V and J ends lost 5 bases and 5 bases, in that order; junction bases with no gene match: 7. Germline assignment: CDR1 LNHDA and CDR2 SQIVND (reference sequence). The CDR3 is made up of 14 amino acids. The chain's CDR3 is CASSPQGAWYGYTF. The CDR3 DNA reads as TGTGCCAGTAGTCCTCAGGGGGCTTGGTATGGCTACACCTTC.

This chain connects TRBV11-2 to TRBJ2-1; D uncertain. Per the germline V gene, CDR1 is SGHAT and CDR2 is FQNNGV. CDR3 length equals 12 residues. Trimming removed 0 bases at V and 7 bases at J, with 4 bases between. As DNA, the CDR3 is TGTGCCAGCAGCTTAGATCAAAATGAGCAGTTCTTC. Protein: CASSLDQNEQFF.

This chain uses TRBV3-1 (or the pseudogene TRBV3-2) with TRBJ1-1; 7 nucleotides match TRBD1. Trimming took 1 base from V and 0 from J; bases not matched to a gene: 2. In germline, CDR1 is LGHDT, CDR2 YNNKEL (reference sequence). The CDR3 is 15 residues long. The CDR3 region is CASSQAGQLNTEAFF. The CDR3 DNA follows: TGTGCCAGCAGCCAAGCGGGACAGCTGAACACTGAAGCTTTCTTT.

V usage is TRBV5-4 and J usage is TRBJ2-5; 8 nucleotides match TRBD1. V lost 4 bases to trimming and J lost 5 bases; unmatched junction nucleotides: 13. Germline lookup yields CDR1 SGHNT and CDR2 YYREEE (reference sequence). The CDR3 covers 16 residues. The CDR3 region has the DNA TGTGCCAGCAGCCCACACCCAGGGGGCGATCTCGAGACCCAGTACTTC. Protein product: CASSPHPGGDLETQYF. The full variable domain, rest sourced from reference TRBV5-4 and TRBJ2-5, is ETGVTQSPTHLIKTRGQQVTLRCSSQSGHNTVSWYQQALGQGPQFIFQYYREEENGRGNFPPRFSGLQFPNYSSELNVNALELDDSALYLCASSPHPGGDLETQYFGPGTRLLVL.

This clone was seen only once. Different DNA sequences within this sample yield the same CDR3. This sequence joins TRBV11-3 and TRBJ2-1; 8 bases line up with TRBD2. Germline loops: CDR1 SGHNT, CDR2 YENEEA. The CDR3 sequence is 15 residues long. V lost 1 base, J lost 3 bases, and 2 bases stayed unmatched. The CDR3 is CASSLGLAGYNEQFF. In DNA form, the CDR3 reads TGTGCCAGCAGCTTAGGGCTAGCGGGCTACAATGAGCAGTTCTTC.

The V call is TRBV7-9, the J call TRBJ2-1, with no clear D. The germline V and J ends were trimmed by 1 base and 5 bases, with 9 bases remaining between them. The length of the CDR3 is 14 residues. In germline, CDR1 is SEHNR, CDR2 FQNEAQ (reference sequence). This CDR3 reads CASSLEATNNEQFF. DNA for the CDR3: TGTGCCAGCAGCTTAGAAGCCACCAACAATGAGCAGTTCTTC.

The chain couples TRBV12-3 or TRBV12-4 to TRBJ1-2; possibly TRBD1 for D (5 bases). Trimming removed 3 bases at V and 7 bases at J, with 6 bases between. The CDR3 consists of 11 residues. Written as DNA, the CDR3 is TGTGCCAGCAGTTTTCAGGGTGGCTACACCTTC. Its protein is CASSFQGGYTF.

V and J are TRBV18 and TRBJ2-7; 7 bases fit TRBD1. Germline-derived CDR1 and CDR2 are KGHSH and LQKENI. Germline trimming cut 0 bases from V and 7 bases from J; bases unmatched to any gene: 9. The CDR3 sequence is 15 residues long. CDR3 loop: CASSPPTGLLEEQYF. The CDR3 nucleotides read TGTGCCAGCTCACCACCGACAGGGCTTCTGGAAGAGCAGTACTTC.

The chain employs TRBV5-1 and TRBJ2-7, with 10 bases aligning to TRBD1. Per germline, CDR1 SGHRS and CDR2 YFSETQ. The CDR3 is 15 residues long. J lost 2 bases, V lost 4 bases, and 6 bases had no gene match. This CDR3 reads CASSRDRGRPYEQYF. The CDR3 region has the DNA TGCGCCAGCAGCAGAGACAGGGGGCGTCCCTACGAGCAGTACTTC.

This chain joins TRBV20-1 and TRBJ1-1; 7 bases are a match to TRBD1. The CDR3 has 11 residues. Losses at the gene ends were 5 bases for V and 7 bases for J; bases not matched to a gene: 4. Germline V CDR1 and CDR2: DFQATT, SNEGSKA (reference sequence). This CDR3 is CSAGRGSEAFF. CDR3 nucleotide sequence: TGCAGTGCTGGCAGGGGGAGTGAAGCTTTCTTT.

The chain has TRBV19 and TRBJ2-2, with 11 nucleotides matching TRBD2. The germline CDR1 and CDR2 sequences are LNHDA and SQIVND (reference sequence). V was pared by 7 bases and J by 4 bases, with 11 bases of the junction left unmatched. This CDR3 is built from 17 residues. The chain's CDR3 is CASTSETSGASTGELFF. CDR3 nucleotide sequence: TGTGCCAGTACCTCAGAGACTAGCGGGGCTTCCACCGGGGAGCTGTTTTTT.

V is TRBV12-3 or TRBV12-4 and J is TRBJ2-3; tentative D call: TRBD2 (5 bases). Trimming shortened V by 7 bases and J by 2 bases, and 10 bases separated the two germline ends. CDR3 size: 13 residues. The CDR3 sequence: CASTRRLTDTQYF. CDR3 DNA: TGTGCCAGCACCCGGAGGCTCACAGATACGCAGTATTTT.

This chain links TRBV19 with TRBJ2-7, with D possibly being TRBD1 (6 bases). The V gene lost 5 bases and the J gene lost 1 base, with 9 bases spanning the gap. CDR1 is LNHDA and CDR2 is SQIVND in the germline V gene (reference sequence). This CDR3 has 13 amino acids. The CDR3 region has the DNA TGTGCCAGTAGTCAGGGGCGATCCTACGAGCAGTACTTC. Translating gives CASSQGRSYEQYF.

The V gene is TRBV27, the J gene TRBJ1-1; no reliable D call. CDR1 and CDR2 (germline): MNHEY, SMNVEV (reference sequence). The CDR3 consists of 11 residues. Trimming shortened V by 7 bases and J by 2 bases, and 5 bases separated the two germline ends. CDR3 loop: CASMRNTEAFF. The CDR3, as DNA: TGTGCCAGCATGAGAAACACTGAAGCTTTCTTT.

The chain is built from TRBV5-1 and TRBJ1-5; the D is unclear. V lost 1 base and J lost 0, with 17 bases in between. Germline CDR1 is SGHRS and CDR2 is YFSETQ. The CDR3 is made up of 18 amino acids. The CDR3 DNA sequence: TGCGCCAGCAGCTTGAGGAGGGTACAATTATATAGCAATCAGCCCCAGCATTTT. Amino acid sequence: CASSLRRVQLYSNQPQHF.

This chain connects TRBV13 to TRBJ1-1; D unresolved. V lost 0 bases to trimming and J lost 4 bases, with 3 bases between them. Germline V CDR1 and CDR2: PRHDT, FYEKMQ (reference sequence). The CDR3 totals 12 residues. The CDR3 region is CASSLGRTEAFF. The CDR3 nucleotides read TGTGCCAGCAGCTTAGGGCGCACTGAAGCTTTCTTT. Together with reference TRBV13 and TRBJ1-1, the CDR3 gives the full variable domain: AAGVIQSPRHLIKEKRETATLKCYPIPRHDTVYWYQQGPGQDPQFLISFYEKMQSDKGSIPDRFSAQQFSDYHSELNMSSLELGDSALYFCASSLGRTEAFFGQGTRLTVV.

The chain couples TRBV7-8 to TRBJ2-7, with TRBD2 as a possible D gene (6 bases). The germline V and J ends were trimmed by 8 bases and 4 bases, with 18 bases remaining between them. Germline-derived CDR1 and CDR2 are SGHVS and FQNEAQ. The CDR3 totals 14 residues. The CDR3: CASRGSGGRYEQYF. CDR3 sequence (DNA): TGTGCCAGCCGCGGTAGCGGAGGGCGTTACGAGCAGTACTTC.

The rearrangement joins TRBV10-2 to TRBJ2-7, with 10 positions matching TRBD1. The V segment lost 0 bases and the J segment 4 bases; nucleotides outside the gene matches: 6. The CDR3 has 16 residues. Germline-derived CDR1 and CDR2 are WSHSY and SAAADI. The CDR3 nucleotides are TGCGCCAGCAGTGAGTCGGGACAGGGGCTAAAATACGAGCAGTACTTC. Protein sequence: CASSESGQGLKYEQYF.

The gene calls are TRBV7-9 and TRBJ2-1; 12 bases match TRBD2. Germline values: CDR1 SEHNR, CDR2 FQNEAQ (reference sequence). J gave up 1 base and V 5 bases, and 3 bases lay outside the gene matches. CDR3 length: 16 amino acids. DNA for the CDR3: TGTGCCAGCAGCGGGGGGACTAGCGGGTCCTACAATGAGCAGTTCTTC. Translation: CASSGGTSGSYNEQFF.

This rearrangement joins TRBV6-2 or TRBV6-3 to TRBJ2-7, with 7 bases identical to TRBD2. The J segment lost 2 bases and the V segment lost 4 bases, leaving 5 bases of the junction unmatched. The CDR3 has 14 amino acids. In germline, CDR1 is MNHEY, CDR2 SVGEGT. The CDR3 sequence is CASSSAGETYEQYF. For the CDR3, the DNA is TGTGCCAGCAGTTCGGCGGGGGAAACCTACGAGCAGTACTTC.

The gene calls are TRBV7-9 and TRBJ1-3; TRBD1 aligns across 9 bases. CDR1 is SEHNR and CDR2 is FQNEAQ in the germline V gene (reference sequence). CDR3 length: 18 residues. V shed 6 bases and J 5 bases; nucleotides not matched to a gene: 17. In nucleotides, the CDR3 is TGTGCCAGCAGAGCCAGGGACAGGGTATCGTCTGTCCGAAACACCATATATTTT. This translates into CASRARDRVSSVRNTIYF.

The CDR3 DNA reads as TGTGCCAGCAGCTTGGGAGGTTCAAGGACTAGTGGCTACGAGCAGTACTTC. It encodes CASSLGGSRTSGYEQYF. The chain joins TRBV5-4 to TRBJ2-7; 7 bases line up with TRBD2. Looked up from germline, CDR1 is SGHNT and CDR2 is YYREEE (reference sequence). CDR3 length equals 17 residues. V lost 0 bases to trimming and J lost 3 bases; unmatched junction nucleotides: 12.

This clone was detected a few times. The CDR3 coding sequence is TGTGCCAGCAGTTACCGGGGTTTCTTTCCTGAAGCTTTCTTT. Its translation is CASSYRGFFPEAFF. The chain links TRBV6-5 to TRBJ1-1; D is ambiguous. V was shortened by 2 bases and J by 6 bases, with 13 bases between the two germline ends. The germline gives CDR1 MNHEY, CDR2 SVGAGI. This CDR3 comprises 14 residues.

The genes are TRBV19 and TRBJ1-5, with TRBD1 matching over 8 bases. There are 16 residues in the CDR3. V lost 4 bases, J lost 1 base, and 6 bases stayed unmatched. CDR1 and CDR2 from the germline V gene are LNHDA and SQIVND (reference sequence). The CDR3 here is CASSRTGTSSNQPQHF. The CDR3, as DNA: TGTGCCAGTAGTAGGACAGGGACTTCCAGCAATCAGCCCCAGCATTTT.

The chain links TRBV7-2 to TRBJ1-1, with D uncertain. CDR3 length: 14 amino acids. CDR1 and CDR2 from the germline V gene are SGHTA and FQGNSA. The ends were cut back, 1 base at V and 1 base at J, with 7 bases in the middle. CDR3 DNA sequence: TGTGCCAGCAGCTTAGTTGAGGGGAACACTGAAGCTTTCTTT. Its translation: CASSLVEGNTEAFF.

The chain has TRBV7-2 and TRBJ2-1; 9 bases map to TRBD2. Germline values: CDR1 SGHTA, CDR2 FQGNSA. The CDR3 sequence is 15 residues long. With V trimmed by 6 bases and J by 9 bases, 12 bases remained unmatched. The CDR3 nucleotides are TGTGCCAGCAGAGAAGGGCCTCTAGCGGGGTTTGAGCAGTTCTTC. Its translation is CASREGPLAGFEQFF.